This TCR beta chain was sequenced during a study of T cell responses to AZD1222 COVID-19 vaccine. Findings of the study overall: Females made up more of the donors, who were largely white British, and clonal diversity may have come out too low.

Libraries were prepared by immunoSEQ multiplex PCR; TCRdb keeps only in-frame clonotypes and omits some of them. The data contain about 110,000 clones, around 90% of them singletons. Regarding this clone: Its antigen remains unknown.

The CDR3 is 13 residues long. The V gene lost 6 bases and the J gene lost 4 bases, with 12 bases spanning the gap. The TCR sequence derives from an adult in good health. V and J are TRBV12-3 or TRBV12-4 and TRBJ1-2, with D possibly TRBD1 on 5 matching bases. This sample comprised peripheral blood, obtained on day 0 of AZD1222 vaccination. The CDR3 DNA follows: TGTGCCAGCAGCCCAACAGGACTCTATGGCTACACCTTC. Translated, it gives CASSPTGLYGYTF.